This T cell receptor beta chain originates from a study of T cells in Graves' hyperthyroidism and ophthalmopathy. Notes on the study in general: In the blood, most expanded thyroid clonotypes above 0.001 appeared as well. Stable hyperthyroidism was told apart from ophthalmopathy by a model built on 13 V-J features.

To note about this clonotype: Its antigen is unidentified.

Lactation, pregnancy, other autoimmune disease or uncontrolled infection led to exclusion of patients. V shed 0 bases and J shed 4 bases, with 12 bases lying between them. Germline V gene sequence: CDR1 SGHTA, CDR2 FQGNSA. This CDR3 is built from 16 residues. Amplification targeted TCR beta CDR3 regions from RNA transcripts. The primer set for the first-round RT-PCR of the TCR CDR3 was HTBI. Via MiXCR, TCRdb re-called the multiplex PCR reads, giving one row per CDR3 protein. The repertoire holds more than 500,000 distinct CDR3 sequences, more than 45% seen once, with around 17% in the top ten. This TCR derives from an adult woman with Graves' disease, either hyperthyroidism or ophthalmopathy (not recorded which). The sample taken for sequencing was peripheral blood or thyroid tissue (not recorded which). The chain joins TRBV7-2 to TRBJ2-2; D is possibly TRBD1 or TRBD2 (6 bases each). The CDR3: CASSLAGGRVTGELFF. The CDR3 DNA reads TGTGCCAGCAGCTTAGCCGGGGGCAGGGTCACCGGGGAGCTGTTTTTT. The variable domain in full, completed from reference TRBV7-2 and TRBJ2-2, reads GAGVSQSPSNKVTEKGKDVELRCDPISGHTALYWYRQSLGQGLEFLIYFQGNSAPDKSGLPSDRFSAERTGGSVSTLTIQRTQQEDSAVYLCASSLAGGRVTGELFFGEGSRLTVL.